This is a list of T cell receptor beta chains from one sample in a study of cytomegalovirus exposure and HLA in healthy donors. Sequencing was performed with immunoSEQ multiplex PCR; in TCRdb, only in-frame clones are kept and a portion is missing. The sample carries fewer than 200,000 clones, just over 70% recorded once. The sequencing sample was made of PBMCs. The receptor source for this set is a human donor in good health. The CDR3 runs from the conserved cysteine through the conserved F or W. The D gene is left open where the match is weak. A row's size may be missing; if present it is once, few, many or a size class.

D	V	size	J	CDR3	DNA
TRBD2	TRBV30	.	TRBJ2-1	CAFVESSGYNEQFF	TGTGCCTTTGTTGAGTCTAGCGGTTACAATGAGCAGTTCTTC
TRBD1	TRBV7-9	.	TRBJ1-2	CASSLPGQGVYGYTF	TGTGCCAGCAGCCTACCGGGACAGGGGGTTTATGGCTACACCTTC
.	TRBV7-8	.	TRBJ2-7	CASSLVLTDNSYEQYF	TGTGCCAGCAGCTTAGTTTTGACCGACAATTCCTACGAGCAGTACTTC
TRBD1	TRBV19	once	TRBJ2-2	CASTSPTGLSDTGELFF	TGTGCCTCCACTTCCCCGACAGGGCTTTCGGACACCGGGGAGCTGTTTTTT
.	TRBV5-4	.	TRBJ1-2	CASSPTTATGLRSYTF	TGTGCCAGCAGCCCAACGACAGCGACAGGTCTAAGGAGCTACACCTTC
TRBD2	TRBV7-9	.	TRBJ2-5	CASSSEGLGERTQYF	TGTGCCAGCAGCTCCGAAGGACTAGGAGAGAGGACCCAGTACTTC
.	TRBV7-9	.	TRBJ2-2	CASSWTSGTGELFF	TGTGCCAGCAGCTGGACCTCGGGGACCGGGGAGCTGTTTTTT
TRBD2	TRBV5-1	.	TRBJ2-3	CASSLAPAGGTDTQYF	TGCGCCAGCAGCTTGGCCCCGGCGGGAGGCACAGATACGCAGTATTTT
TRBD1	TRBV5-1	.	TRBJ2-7	CASSLAPTGGSSFYEQYF	TGCGCCAGCAGCTTGGCCCCGACAGGGGGCTCGTCTTTTTACGAGCAGTACTTC
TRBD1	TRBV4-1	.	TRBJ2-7	CASSQPTGGSHEQYF	TGCGCCAGCAGCCAACCGACAGGGGGATCCCACGAGCAGTACTTC
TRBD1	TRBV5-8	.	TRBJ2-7	CASSLVWVLGQGADEQYF	TGTGCCAGCAGCTTGGTGTGGGTTTTGGGACAGGGGGCCGACGAGCAGTACTTC
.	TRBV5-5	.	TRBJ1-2	CASSRDTYGYTF	TGTGCCAGCAGCCGGGACACCTATGGCTACACCTTC
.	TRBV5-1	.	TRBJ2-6	CASSLDGSSGANVLTF	TGCGCCAGCAGCCTAGACGGGAGCTCTGGGGCCAACGTCCTGACTTTC
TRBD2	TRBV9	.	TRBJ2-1	CASSGSLGLALSSYNEQFF	TGTGCCAGCAGCGGGAGCCTCGGACTAGCGCTTAGCTCCTACAATGAGCAGTTCTTC
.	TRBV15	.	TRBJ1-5	CATSRLPGLDTNQPQHF	TGTGCCACCAGCAGACTTCCTGGGCTCGACACCAATCAGCCCCAGCATTTT
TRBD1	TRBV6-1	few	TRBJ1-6	CASSVQGARSNSPLHF	TGTGCCAGCAGTGTACAGGGGGCCCGGTCTAATTCACCCCTCCACTTT
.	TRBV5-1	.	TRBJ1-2	CASSSQGAYGYTF	TGCGCCAGCAGCTCCCAGGGTGCCTATGGCTACACCTTC
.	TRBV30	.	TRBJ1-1	CAWSRRVNTEAFF	TGTGCCTGGAGTCGCAGGGTGAACACTGAAGCTTTCTTT
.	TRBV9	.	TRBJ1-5	CASSATGYRQPQHF	TGTGCCAGCAGCGCGACAGGATACCGTCAGCCCCAGCATTTT
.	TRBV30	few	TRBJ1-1	CAWSVGVQNTEAFF	TGTGCCTGGAGTGTAGGGGTACAGAACACTGAAGCTTTCTTT
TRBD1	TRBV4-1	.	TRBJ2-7	CASSQDRWEQGVQQYF	TGCGCCAGCAGCCAAGATAGGTGGGAACAGGGGGTACAGCAGTACTTC
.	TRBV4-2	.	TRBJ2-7	CASSQGQAYEQYF	TGTGCCAGCAGCCAAGGACAGGCCTACGAGCAGTACTTC
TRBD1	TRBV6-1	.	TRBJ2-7	CASREPGQGVSYEQYF	TGTGCCAGCAGGGAACCGGGACAGGGGGTTTCCTACGAGCAGTACTTC
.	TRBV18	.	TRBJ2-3	CASSPLSSTDTQYF	TGTGCCAGCTCACCACTGTCTAGCACAGATACGCAGTATTTT
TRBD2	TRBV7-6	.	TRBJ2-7	CASSLGSSGGYEQYF	TGTGCCAGCAGCTTAGGTTCGAGCGGGGGTTACGAGCAGTACTTC
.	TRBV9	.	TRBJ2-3	CASSVALGWDTQYF	TGTGCCAGCAGCGTAGCTTTGGGCTGGGATACGCAGTATTTT
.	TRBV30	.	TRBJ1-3	CAWSVQAGNTIYF	TGTGCCTGGAGTGTCCAGGCTGGAAACACCATATATTTT
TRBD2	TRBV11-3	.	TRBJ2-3	CASSLDGGAPSTDTQYF	TGTGCCAGCAGCTTAGACGGGGGGGCTCCAAGCACAGATACGCAGTATTTT
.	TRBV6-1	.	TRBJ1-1	CASRSGSEAFF	TGTGCCAGCAGATCAGGATCTGAAGCTTTCTTT
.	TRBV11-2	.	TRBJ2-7	CASSLASGNEQYF	TGTGCCAGCAGCTTAGCTTCGGGAAACGAGCAGTACTTC
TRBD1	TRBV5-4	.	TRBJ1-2	CASSLVTGGRYGYTF	TGTGCCAGCAGCTTGGTAACAGGGGGCCGATATGGCTACACCTTC
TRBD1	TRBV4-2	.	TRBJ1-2	CASSQDTGTAYGYTF	TGTGCCAGCAGCCAAGATACCGGGACAGCTTATGGCTACACCTTC
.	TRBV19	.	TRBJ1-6	CASSFYPTGKHSPLHF	TGTGCCAGTAGTTTCTATCCAACAGGGAAACATTCACCCCTCCACTTT
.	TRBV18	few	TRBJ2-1	CASSPSPSGDEQFF	TGTGCCAGCTCACCATCCCCCTCGGGGGATGAGCAGTTCTTC
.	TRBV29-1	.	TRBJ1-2	CSVVGALSSYGYTF	TGCAGCGTAGTAGGGGCTCTTTCTTCCTATGGCTACACCTTC
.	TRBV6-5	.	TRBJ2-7	CASTPGLTYEQYF	TGTGCCAGCACTCCGGGTCTGACCTACGAGCAGTACTTC
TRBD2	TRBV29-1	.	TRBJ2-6	CSAYIGGASGANVLTF	TGCAGCGCCTACATCGGGGGGGCTTCTGGGGCCAACGTCCTGACTTTC
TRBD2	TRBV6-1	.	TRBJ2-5	CASSAGLAWETQYF	TGTGCCAGCAGTGCGGGACTAGCATGGGAGACCCAGTACTTC
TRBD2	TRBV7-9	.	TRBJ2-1	CASSRLAGGPYNEQFF	TGTGCCAGCAGCAGACTAGCGGGGGGGCCCTACAATGAGCAGTTCTTC
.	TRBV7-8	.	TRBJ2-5	CASSYRVQEETQYF	TGTGCCAGCAGTTACAGAGTCCAAGAGGAGACCCAGTACTTC
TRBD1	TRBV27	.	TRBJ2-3	CASSLGGLTGGSDTQYF	TGTGCCAGCAGTTTAGGGGGACTGACAGGGGGATCAGATACGCAGTATTTT
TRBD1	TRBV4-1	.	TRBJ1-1	CASSQIDREGARAFF	TGCGCCAGCAGCCAAATAGATCGTGAGGGGGCTCGGGCTTTCTTT
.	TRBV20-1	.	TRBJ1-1	CSGAANTEAFF	TGCAGTGGTGCGGCGAACACTGAAGCTTTCTTT
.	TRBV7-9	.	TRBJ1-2	CASSPKEWLTNYGYTF	TGTGCCAGCAGCCCCAAGGAGTGGCTGACTAACTATGGCTACACCTTC
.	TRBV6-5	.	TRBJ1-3	CASSPPGLGNTIYF	TGTGCCAGCAGCCCACCCGGTTTGGGAAACACCATATATTTT
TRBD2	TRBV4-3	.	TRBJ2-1	CASSPQAGGPRNEQFF	TGCGCCAGCAGCCCCCAAGCGGGGGGGCCTCGGAATGAGCAGTTCTTC
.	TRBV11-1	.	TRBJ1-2	CASSLGVSAALYGYTF	TGTGCCAGCAGCTTAGGAGTTTCGGCAGCGCTCTATGGCTACACCTTC
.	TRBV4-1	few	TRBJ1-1	CASSQHPKLNTEAFF	TGCGCCAGCAGCCAACACCCTAAGTTGAACACTGAAGCTTTCTTT
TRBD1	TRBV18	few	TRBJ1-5	CASSPGTGGNQPQHF	TGTGCCAGCTCACCAGGGACAGGGGGCAATCAGCCCCAGCATTTT
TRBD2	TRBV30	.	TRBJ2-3	CAWGSGALALDTQYF	TGTGCCTGGGGTAGCGGGGCCCTCGCTTTGGATACGCAGTATTTT